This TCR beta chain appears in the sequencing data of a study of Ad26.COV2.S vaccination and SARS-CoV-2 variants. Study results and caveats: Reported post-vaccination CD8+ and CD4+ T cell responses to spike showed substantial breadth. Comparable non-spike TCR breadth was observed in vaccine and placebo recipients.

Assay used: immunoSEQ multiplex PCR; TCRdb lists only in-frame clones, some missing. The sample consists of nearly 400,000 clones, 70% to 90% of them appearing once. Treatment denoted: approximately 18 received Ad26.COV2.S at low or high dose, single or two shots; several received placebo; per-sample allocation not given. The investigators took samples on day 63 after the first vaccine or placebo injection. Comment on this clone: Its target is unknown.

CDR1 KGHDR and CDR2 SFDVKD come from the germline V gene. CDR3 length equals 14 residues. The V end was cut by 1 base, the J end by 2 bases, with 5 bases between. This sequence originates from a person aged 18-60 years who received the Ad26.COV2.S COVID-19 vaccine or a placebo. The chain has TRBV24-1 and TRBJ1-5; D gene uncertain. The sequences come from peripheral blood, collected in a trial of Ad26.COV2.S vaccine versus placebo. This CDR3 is CATSDFWGNQPQHF. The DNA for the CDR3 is TGTGCCACCAGTGATTTTTGGGGCAATCAGCCCCAGCATTTT.